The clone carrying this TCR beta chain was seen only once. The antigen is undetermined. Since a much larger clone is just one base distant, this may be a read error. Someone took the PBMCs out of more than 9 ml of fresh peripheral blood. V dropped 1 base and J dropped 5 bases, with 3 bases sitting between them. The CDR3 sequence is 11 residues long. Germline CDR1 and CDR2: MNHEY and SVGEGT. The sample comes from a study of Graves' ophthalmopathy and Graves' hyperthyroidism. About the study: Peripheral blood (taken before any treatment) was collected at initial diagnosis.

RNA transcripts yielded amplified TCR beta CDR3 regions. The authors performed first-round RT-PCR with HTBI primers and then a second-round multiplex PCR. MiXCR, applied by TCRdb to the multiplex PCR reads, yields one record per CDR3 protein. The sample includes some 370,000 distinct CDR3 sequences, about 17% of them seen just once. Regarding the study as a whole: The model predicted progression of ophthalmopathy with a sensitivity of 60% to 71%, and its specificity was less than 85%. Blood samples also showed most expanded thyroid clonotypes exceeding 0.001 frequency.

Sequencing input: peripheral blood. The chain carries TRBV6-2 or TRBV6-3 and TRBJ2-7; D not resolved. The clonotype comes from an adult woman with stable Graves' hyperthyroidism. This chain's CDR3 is CASSYFNEQYF. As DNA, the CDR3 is TGTGCCAGCAGTTACTTCAACGAGCAGTACTTC.